Listed here is a single T cell receptor (beta chain). The specificity of this receptor is unknown. One base away there is no much larger clone; base qualities are not given. Trimming leaves V shorter by 7 bases and J shorter by 5 bases, with the junction holding 10 bases beyond the gene matches. The germline V gene specifies MDHEN as CDR1 and SYDVKM as CDR2. Spanning cysteine to phenylalanine, the CDR3 consists of 15 amino acids. Just CDR3 DNA is preserved here, 45 bases in frame from base 1. Receptor amplification or capture employed the immunoSEQ multiplex PCR assay. The multiplex PCR relied on a mix of 60 forward primers for TCR Vbeta segments and 13 reverse primers for TCR Jbeta segments. The CDR3 region of rearranged TCR beta genes was amplified from genomic DNA with a multiplex PCR assay. The Illumina HiSeq System was used to sequence the amplified TCR beta libraries as 87-base-pair reads. The authors' pipeline ran thus. A later analysis tallied roughly 80 million unique TCR beta chains across the 666 repertoires, and approximately 11 million of those chains were shared by two or more donors. Raw reads were error-corrected and collapsed into unique sequences with a nearest-neighbor algorithm that merged closely related sequences to remove PCR and sequencing errors. To assign V, D and J gene segments, CDR3 sequences were aligned to IMGT reference sequences. For a sequence to be retained, a match of at least six nucleotides to both a V gene segment and a J gene segment was required. Rearrangements were classified as productive when the CDR3 lacked stop codons and remained in frame with V and J, and all other rearrangements were classified as non-productive. CDR3 was defined according to IMGT convention as the region running from the second conserved V-encoded cysteine to the conserved J-encoded phenylalanine. Sequences without an unambiguous match to a single V gene segment were excluded from the earlier analysis of over 500 of the donors. An earlier analysis of approximately 590 of the donors called V segments functional above 56.7% productive rearrangements and segregating when the between-donor standard deviation exceeded 5%. A statistical classification framework was developed to diagnose cytomegalovirus status using the catalog of TCR beta chain sequences. A later analysis assigned V and J genes by comparing TCR nucleotide sequences with IMGT/GENE-DB human TR gene sequences. In a later analysis, CDR3 sequences and most-parsimonious VDJ recombination scenarios were assigned using the TCRdist pipeline. In a later analysis, each TCR beta chain was defined by its CDR3 amino acid sequence together with its V-gene family, and reads lacking a unique V-gene family were excluded. As a way to deal with suspected cross-contamination and a sequencing artifact, a later analysis dropped 450 to 700 nucleotide sequences that were highly shared and had low generation probability. A later analysis calculated a clonal expansion index for each public chain from normalized within-repertoire ranks of inferred template counts. Generation probabilities in a later analysis came from a VDJ recombination model fitted to out-of-frame rearrangements, and those results were checked against IGoR. In a later analysis, TCR-TCR, TCR-HLA and TCR-CMV co-occurrence was scored with hypergeometric tests, and a repertoire-size bias correction was applied to TCR pairs. A later analysis estimated false discovery rates by permuting HLA or CMV assignments 20 times. In a later analysis, co-occurring TCRs were grouped using DBSCAN, with TCRdist sequence similarity added in when clustering inside HLA-allele-positive subsets. Repertoires with fewer than 30,000 or more than 120,000 public chains, plus five repertoires with anomalous nucleotide sharing, were excluded from co-occurrence clustering. What TCRdb holds here is the immuneACCESS table cut down to in-frame rearrangements. Part of the clones is not present; checked against another copy, under half of the missing clones reflect an unresolved V gene, and the others are unexplained. V, J and clone size are those of that table, while D and trimming were read from the DNA. The sample table records about 82,000 clones; approximately 74% of these occur just once. The ten largest make up about 9% of the sample.

These data come from a study of cytomegalovirus exposure and HLA in healthy donors (dated by TCRdb to 2016 to 2017). Regarding the research as a whole: An earlier analysis of 587 of the donors reported 276 Gb of sequence data and around 100 million unique TCR beta sequences obtained from about 179 million T cells. An early release covering more than 500 HLA-typed donors comprised approximately 290 gigabases of sequencing data and roughly 86 million unique TCR sequences. Among the roughly 400 genotyped donors, around 81% belonged to the genetic ancestry cluster associated with self-reported Caucasian donors. The study aimed to test whether cataloging public T cell receptors could reveal signatures of past pathogen exposure. The study profiled the T cell repertoires of under 700 subjects by immunosequencing and related them to cytomegalovirus serostatus. In addition to the first cohort of roughly 670 subjects, a separate validation cohort of over 90 different subjects was used. The study combined high-throughput TCR immunosequencing, statistical association of individual TCRs with disease status, and machine learning to predict cytomegalovirus infection status. A later analysis re-analyzed previously published TCR beta repertoires from several hundred donors and added high-resolution HLA genotyping to study TCR occurrence patterns. The later analysis used no new phenotypic data to find candidate immune exposures, relying instead on TCR beta sequences and their occurrence across donors. An earlier analysis of about 600 of the donors used high-throughput TCR beta sequencing to judge whether each TCR beta V gene segment behaved as functional or pseudogenic. Donor age, sex, ethnicity and CMV serostatus were compiled alongside the repertoire data. A later genetic analysis used genome-wide SNP genotypes for about 60% of the roughly 700 donors, treating that subset as a discovery cohort. All discovery cohort repertoires had been generated using a single sequencing platform. Class I and class II HLA loci were covered by the typing at four-digit resolution. The number of donors typed differed by locus, with roughly 629-640 for A, B, C, DRB1 and DQB1, around 500 for DQA1, approximately 570 for DPA1, and around 430 for DPB1. About five DR-DQ haplotypes were treated as single units for association and clustering because of strong linkage in the cohort. Across 300 to 500 genotyped donors of the cohort, an average of about 240,000 unique TCR beta nucleotide sequences per donor were sequenced, and 15% to 20% of those sequences were non-productive. Results the study describes overall, beyond this receptor: The classifier was reported to diagnose cytomegalovirus status with high specificity and sensitivity in both the original cohort and the validation cohort. In a later analysis, the rate of TCR association differed among HLA loci, with DRB1 alleles having the most associated TCRs and HLA-C alleles having the fewest. Assigning TCR associations to individual alleles was difficult when HLA alleles, especially DR and DQ, strongly co-occurred. In vitro tests confirmed that a few of the cytomegalovirus-associated TCR beta chains recognize cytomegalovirus antigens. Compared with the 666-donor mean, donors in an Asian-associated ancestry cluster had fewer N-insertions in productive TCRs, according to a later genetic analysis. The study listed 150 to 200 TCR beta chains as associated with cytomegalovirus. A later analysis associated 16,951 TCR beta sequences with specific HLA alleles at a false discovery rate of 0.05. This cohort had only TCR beta chains sequenced, and the lack of alpha or paired-chain data limited which features could be detected. A further reported finding was that TCR beta sequences accurately predicted the HLA-A and HLA-B alleles for most subjects in the first cohort. The only immune exposure information available for the cohort was CMV serostatus. Because HLA typing was unavailable for some donors at each locus, only the typed subset was used in association tests. About 17 rarely observed V segments, including chromosome 9 orphons, were excluded from the earlier analysis of several hundred of the donors because counts were too low. According to a later analysis, most CMV-associated TCR beta chains appeared to be HLA-restricted, and the HLA associations seemed to be driven largely by CMV exposure. Several of the top co-occurrence clusters appeared to be linked to parvovirus B19, influenza, CMV and Epstein-Barr virus, according to a later analysis. A group of highly shared sequence variants was considered likely to be a technical artifact of the sequencing pipeline. An association between a missense DCLRE1C variant and V-gene and J-gene trimming of TCR beta chains was found in a later genetic analysis and replicated in an independent cohort. Broadly in line with IMGT annotations, most TCR beta V segments showed up in productive rearrangements about 90% or about 30% of the time in an earlier analysis of approximately 600 of the donors. According to the authors, the approach could potentially be generalized to other disease states and immunological phenotypes. In a later analysis, HLA-associated TCR beta chains were found to be more clonally expanded and to have lower generation probabilities than equally common non-associated chains. Sequencing depth was assumed to be roughly uniform across donors in the presence/absence analyses, though that assumption may not hold. Correlated functional status among segregating V segments might reflect linkage disequilibrium, but an unknown experimental factor could not be ruled out. Some IMGT-functional V segments, including TRBV6-2 and TRBV6-3, could not be distinguished by the 87-base-pair reads and were therefore excluded. Most TCR sequences were seen in very few donors, while some public TCRs were found in many individuals.

The cohort consisted of 650 to 850 healthy bone marrow donors. At the time of sampling, every cohort member was nominally healthy, though immune exposures that went unrecorded were likely present. The donor was CMV seropositive and belonged to the group of 270 or so seropositive cohort members. A peripheral blood sample was provided by each donor, and peripheral blood mononuclear cells were used for TCR beta sequencing. Genomic DNA was extracted from the blood cell samples with the Qiagen DNeasy Blood Extraction Kit. This clonotype originated in a middle-aged man in good health and CMV-seropositive. This receptor chain uses TRBV28 and TRBJ2-3, and TRBD1 aligns with 9 junction nucleotides. The specimen sequenced was PBMCs. The CDR3 region: CASTLQGAGGDTQYF. The nucleotide sequence reads as follows: TGTGCCAGCACCCTACAGGGGGCAGGGGGAGATACGCAGTATTTT.